This T cell receptor (beta chain) is from a study of technical replicates of blood from several donors. Generated by immunoSEQ multiplex PCR, the TCRdb table keeps only in-frame clones and is missing some. The table lists over 50,000 clones, over 90% of them singletons. Germline V CDR1 and CDR2: WSHSY, SAAADI. Between the trimmed V and J ends, which lost 8 bases and 2 bases, there was a span of 10 bases. This CDR3 has 13 residues. This chain links TRBV10-2 with TRBJ1-5; D not certain. Sequencing was performed on PBMCs. This TCR was sampled from a human donor in good health. Some clones in this sample may be carry-over from other donors' samples. The CDR3 loop is CASRDGGNQPQHF. CDR3 bases: TGCGCCAGCCGCGACGGGGGCAATCAGCCCCAGCATTTT.